This T cell receptor beta chain stems from a study of T cell repertoires in cytomegalovirus infection. The V end lost 7 bases, the J end lost 4 bases, and 14 bases lay between the germline ends. CDR1 and CDR2 from the germline V gene are MRHNA and SNTAGT. The CDR3 covers 13 residues. TCRdb ran MiXCR on the reads and lists one entry per CDR3 protein. There are tens of thousands of distinct CDR3 sequences in the sample; about half occur only once, and over 90% lies in the top ten. As for this clonotype: Its antigen is unidentified.

The V and J genes are TRBV6-4 and TRBJ2-7, with D possibly TRBD1 on 6 matching bases. The source is a human donor in good health (CMV status not recorded). Some clones in this sample may be carry-over from other donors' samples. The material sequenced was CD8+ T cells from cultured PBMCs, taken from culture after CMV antigen stimulation. The CDR3 region is CASNRTVGYEQYF. The CDR3 bases are TGTGCCAGCAATCGGACAGTGGGTTACGAGCAGTACTTC.